The 3 T cell receptor beta chains given below trace back to one sample, sequenced in a study of cytomegalovirus exposure and HLA in healthy donors. The PCR used 60 Vbeta and 13 Jbeta primers. TCRdb's table, derived via immunoSEQ multiplex PCR, lists solely in-frame clones and lacks some. The repertoire table contains about 200,000 clones. Sequenced input: PBMCs. Receptors originate from a girl aged 2-10 years in good health and CMV-seropositive.

The rearrangement uses TRBV14 and TRBJ2-2, with D possibly being TRBD2 (6 bases). The CDR3 is made up of 16 amino acids. Germline values: CDR1 SGHDN, CDR2 FVKESK. V was trimmed by 5 bases and J by 4 bases, leaving 17 bases between them. The CDR3 DNA is TGTGCCAGCAGCGAAGGGCGGGGACCGTTCACCGGGGAGCTGTTTTTT. This sequence encodes CASSEGRGPFTGELFF.

Details on this clone: Other DNA sequences in the same sample also yield this CDR3. The chain has TRBV5-4 and TRBJ2-5; D is perhaps TRBD2 (6 bases). Germline V gives CDR1 SGHNT, CDR2 YYREEE (reference sequence). The CDR3 runs to 14 residues. V was cut by 1 base and J by 5 bases, with 12 bases left in between. The chain's CDR3 is CASSLMGLQETQYF. The CDR3 DNA reads TGTGCCAGCAGCTTGATGGGACTGCAGGAGACCCAGTACTTC.

The chain joins TRBV6-1 to TRBJ1-5, with 7 bases aligning to TRBD1. The CDR3 sequence is 15 residues long. J gave up 3 bases and V 6 bases, and 8 bases lay outside the gene matches. In germline, CDR1 is MNHNS, CDR2 SASEGT. As DNA, the CDR3 is TGTGCCAGCAGCTACCCGACAGGGAACAATCAGCCCCAGCATTTT. It translates to CASSYPTGNNQPQHF.